The 9 T cell receptor beta chains reported below all come from one sample, sequenced in a study of cytomegalovirus exposure and HLA in healthy donors. Both 60 Vbeta primers and 13 Jbeta primers went into the PCR. Produced via immunoSEQ multiplex PCR; TCRdb's table is partial and in-frame only. The repertoire holds 100,000 to 150,000 clones, about four fifths seen once, with about 8.3% in the top ten. The sample was PBMCs. All receptors derive from a woman between 50 and 59 years old in good health and CMV-seropositive.

The chain uses TRBV11-3 and TRBJ2-5; D call uncertain. CDR3 length: 12 residues. The germline gives CDR1 SGHNT, CDR2 YENEEA. Trimming pared 5 bases from V and 1 base from J, leaving 5 bases between. CDR3 in amino acids: CASSPSQETQYF. The CDR3 nucleotides read TGTGCCAGCAGCCCATCCCAAGAGACCCAGTACTTC.

The chain combines TRBV19 with TRBJ1-1; TRBD1 is a possible D gene (5 bases). Germline V gene data show CDR1 as LNHDA and CDR2 as SQIVND (reference sequence). This CDR3 spans 15 amino acids. V dropped 6 bases and J dropped 1 base, with 15 bases sitting between them. This CDR3 reads CASRSDTLPNTEAFF. CDR3 in DNA: TGTGCCAGTAGGTCGGACACCCTTCCGAACACTGAAGCTTTCTTT.

This rearrangement joins TRBV19 to TRBJ2-3; TRBD2 matches 9 bases. V was clipped by 3 bases and J by 7 bases; unmatched bases: 5. Germline CDR1 LNHDA, CDR2 SQIVND (reference sequence). This CDR3 has 14 amino acids. CDR3 region: CASSISGRRYTQYF. The CDR3 DNA follows: TGTGCCAGTAGTATTAGCGGGAGACGATATACGCAGTATTTT.

The chain couples TRBV6-5 to TRBJ1-1, with D perhaps matching TRBD1 (6 bases). Germline V gene data show CDR1 as MNHEY and CDR2 as SVGAGI. This CDR3 region has 15 residues. Deletions cut 5 bases from V and 2 bases from J, with 15 bases between. CDR3 sequence (DNA): TGTGCCAGCAGTCCACCGGGACACCCAAACACTGAAGCTTTCTTT. Translation gives CASSPPGHPNTEAFF.

The chain joins TRBV10-3 to TRBJ2-1; TRBD2 matches 11 bases. Losses at the gene ends were 6 bases for V and 4 bases for J; bases not matched to a gene: 8. Per germline, CDR1 ENHRY and CDR2 SYGVKD. The CDR3 is made up of 16 amino acids. The CDR3 DNA follows: TGTGCCATCAGGGGAATAGCGGGGGGGCCATACAATGAGCAGTTCTTC. Its translation: CAIRGIAGGPYNEQFF.

This clone was seen more than once but under ten times. This sequence joins TRBV2 and TRBJ1-1, with D tentatively TRBD1 (6 bases). The V and J ends lost 4 bases and 0 bases respectively, with 6 bases between them. CDR3 length: 13 residues. CDR1 and CDR2 from the germline V gene are SNHLY and FYNNEI. The CDR3 bases are TGTGCCAGCAGTGGGACAGTGAACACTGAAGCTTTCTTT. Amino acids: CASSGTVNTEAFF.

The rearrangement joins TRBV5-8 to TRBJ1-4; TRBD1 matches at 9 bases. The CDR3 runs 16 residues. Germline V CDR1 and CDR2: SGHTS, YDEGEE. Trimming at V came to 4 bases and at J to 8 bases, leaving 12 bases not matched to a gene. The CDR3 protein is CASSPMMGQGGEKLFF. CDR3 DNA sequence: TGTGCCAGCAGCCCTATGATGGGACAGGGTGGGGAAAAACTGTTTTTT.

V usage is TRBV6-5 and J usage is TRBJ1-2; a weak D match, TRBD1 (5 bases). Between the trimmed V and J ends, which lost 5 bases and 6 bases, there was a span of 7 bases. This CDR3 comprises 11 residues. Germline V gene data show CDR1 as MNHEY and CDR2 as SVGAGI. The CDR3 loop is CASSRGDGYTF. The DNA for the CDR3 is TGTGCCAGCAGTAGGGGCGATGGCTACACCTTC.

The V and J genes are TRBV19 and TRBJ1-1; unclear D gene. The V gene lost 2 bases and the J gene lost 7 bases, with 5 bases spanning the gap. From germline, CDR1 is LNHDA and CDR2 SQIVND (reference sequence). CDR3 size: 11 residues. The CDR3 sequence is CASSIQFEAFF. The CDR3 DNA reads as TGTGCCAGTAGTATACAGTTTGAAGCTTTCTTT.